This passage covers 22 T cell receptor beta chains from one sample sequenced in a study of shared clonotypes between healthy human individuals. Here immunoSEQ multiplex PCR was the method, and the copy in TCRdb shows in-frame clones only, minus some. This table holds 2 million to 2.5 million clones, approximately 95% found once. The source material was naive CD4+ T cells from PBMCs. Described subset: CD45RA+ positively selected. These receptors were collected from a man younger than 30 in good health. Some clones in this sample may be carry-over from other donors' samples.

The CDR3 DNA is TGTGCCAGCAGCATCCCCTCTAGCGGGAGGGCCCCCGATACGCAGTATTTT. It is translated as CASSIPSSGRAPDTQYF. The genes are TRBV7-9 and TRBJ2-3; 12 nucleotides agree with TRBD2. This CDR3 is built from 17 residues. Trimming at V came to 5 bases and at J to 6 bases, leaving 12 bases not matched to a gene. CDR1 is SEHNR, CDR2 FQNEAQ, per germline (reference sequence).

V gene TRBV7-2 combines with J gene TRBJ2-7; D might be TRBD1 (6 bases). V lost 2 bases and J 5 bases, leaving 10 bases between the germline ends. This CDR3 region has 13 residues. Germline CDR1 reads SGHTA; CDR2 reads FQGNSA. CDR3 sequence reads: CASSLSGAHEQYF. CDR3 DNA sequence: TGTGCCAGCAGCTTATCAGGGGCCCACGAGCAGTACTTC.

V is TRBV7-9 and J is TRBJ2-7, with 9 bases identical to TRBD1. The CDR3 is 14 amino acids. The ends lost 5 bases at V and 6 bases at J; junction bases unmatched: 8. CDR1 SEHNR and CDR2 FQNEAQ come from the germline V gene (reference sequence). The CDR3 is CASSLVGQGGEQYF. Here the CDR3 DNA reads TGTGCCAGCAGCCTGGTGGGACAGGGCGGCGAGCAGTACTTC.

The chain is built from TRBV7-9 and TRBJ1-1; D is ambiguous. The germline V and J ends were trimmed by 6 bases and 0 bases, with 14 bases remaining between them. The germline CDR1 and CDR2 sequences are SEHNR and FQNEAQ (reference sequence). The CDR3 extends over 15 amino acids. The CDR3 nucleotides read TGTGCCAGCAGGACAAAAGAGATCCTGAACACTGAAGCTTTCTTT. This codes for CASRTKEILNTEAFF.

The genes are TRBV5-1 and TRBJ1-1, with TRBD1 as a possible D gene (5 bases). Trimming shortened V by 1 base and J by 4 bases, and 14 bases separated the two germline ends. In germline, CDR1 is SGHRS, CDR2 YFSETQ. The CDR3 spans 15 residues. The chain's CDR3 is CASSLRQGGSTEAFF. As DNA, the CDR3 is TGCGCCAGCAGCTTGCGGCAGGGAGGCTCCACTGAAGCTTTCTTT.

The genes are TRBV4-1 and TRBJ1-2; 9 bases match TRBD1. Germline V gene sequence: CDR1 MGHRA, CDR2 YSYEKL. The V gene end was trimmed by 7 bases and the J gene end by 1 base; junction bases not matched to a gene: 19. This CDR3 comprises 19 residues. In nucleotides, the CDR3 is TGCGCCAGCAACCCTTCCTCGGACAGGGGAGGGCCTAGTAACTATGGCTACACCTTC. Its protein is CASNPSSDRGGPSNYGYTF.

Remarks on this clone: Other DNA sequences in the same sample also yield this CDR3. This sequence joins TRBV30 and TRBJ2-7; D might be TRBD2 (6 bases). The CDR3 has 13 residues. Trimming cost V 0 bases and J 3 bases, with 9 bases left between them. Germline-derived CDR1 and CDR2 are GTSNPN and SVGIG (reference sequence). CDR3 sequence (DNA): TGTGCCTGGAGTGTCGGGGGTCACTACGAGCAGTACTTC. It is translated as CAWSVGGHYEQYF.

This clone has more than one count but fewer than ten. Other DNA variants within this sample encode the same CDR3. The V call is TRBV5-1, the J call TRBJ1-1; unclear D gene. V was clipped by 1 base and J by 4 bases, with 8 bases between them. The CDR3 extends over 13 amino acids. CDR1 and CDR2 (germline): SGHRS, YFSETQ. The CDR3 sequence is CASSLTVGTEAFF. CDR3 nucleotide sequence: TGCGCCAGCAGCTTGACAGTTGGCACTGAAGCTTTCTTT.

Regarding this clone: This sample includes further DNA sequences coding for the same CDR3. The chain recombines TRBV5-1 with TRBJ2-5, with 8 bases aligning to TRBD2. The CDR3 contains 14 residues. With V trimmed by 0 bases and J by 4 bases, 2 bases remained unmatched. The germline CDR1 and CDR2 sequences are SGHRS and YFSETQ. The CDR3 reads CASSLVAGLETQYF. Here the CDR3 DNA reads TGCGCCAGCAGCTTGGTAGCGGGGTTAGAGACCCAGTACTTC.

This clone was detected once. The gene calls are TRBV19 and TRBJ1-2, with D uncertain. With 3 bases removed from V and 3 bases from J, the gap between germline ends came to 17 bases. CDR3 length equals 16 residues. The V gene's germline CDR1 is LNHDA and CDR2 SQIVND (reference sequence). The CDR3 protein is CASSILRPVVDYGYTF. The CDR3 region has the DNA TGTGCCAGTAGTATTCTCCGCCCCGTGGTGGACTATGGCTACACCTTC. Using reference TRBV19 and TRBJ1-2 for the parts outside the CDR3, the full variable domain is DGGITQSPKYLFRKEGQNVTLSCEQNLNHDAMYWYRQDPGQGLRLIYYSQIVNDFQKGDIAEGYSVSREKKESFPLTVTSAQKNPTAFYLCASSILRPVVDYGYTFGSGTRLTVV.

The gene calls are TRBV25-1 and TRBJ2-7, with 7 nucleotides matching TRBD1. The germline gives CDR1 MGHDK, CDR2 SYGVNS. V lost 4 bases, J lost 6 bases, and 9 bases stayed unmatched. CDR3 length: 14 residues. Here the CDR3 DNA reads TGTGCCAGCAGTGGGACGGGACAGTCTATCGAGCAGTACTTC. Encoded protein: CASSGTGQSIEQYF.

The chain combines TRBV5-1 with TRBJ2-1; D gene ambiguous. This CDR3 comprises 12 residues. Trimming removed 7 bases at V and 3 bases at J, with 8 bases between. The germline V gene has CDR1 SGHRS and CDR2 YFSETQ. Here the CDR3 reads CASRWNYNEQFF. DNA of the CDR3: TGCGCCAGCCGCTGGAACTACAATGAGCAGTTCTTC.

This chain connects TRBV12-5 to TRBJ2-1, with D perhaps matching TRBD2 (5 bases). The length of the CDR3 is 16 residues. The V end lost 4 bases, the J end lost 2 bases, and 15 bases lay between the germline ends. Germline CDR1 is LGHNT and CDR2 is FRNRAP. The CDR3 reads CASGSGLSGAYNEQFF. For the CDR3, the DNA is TGTGCTAGTGGTTCGGGTTTGAGCGGAGCCTACAATGAGCAGTTCTTC.

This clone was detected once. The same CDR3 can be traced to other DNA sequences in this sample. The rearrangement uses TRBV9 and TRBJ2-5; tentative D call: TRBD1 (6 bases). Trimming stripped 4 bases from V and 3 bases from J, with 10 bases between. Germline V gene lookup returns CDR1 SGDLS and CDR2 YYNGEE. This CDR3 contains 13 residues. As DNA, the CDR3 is TGTGCCAGCAGCACCCGGACAGAAGAGACCCAGTACTTC. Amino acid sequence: CASSTRTEETQYF.

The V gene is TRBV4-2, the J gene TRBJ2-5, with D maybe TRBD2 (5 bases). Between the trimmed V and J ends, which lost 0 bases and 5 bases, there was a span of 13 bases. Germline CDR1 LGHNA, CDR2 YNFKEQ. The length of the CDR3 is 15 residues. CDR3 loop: CASSQEFGSSETQYF. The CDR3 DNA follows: TGTGCCAGCAGCCAAGAATTTGGGAGTTCCGAGACCCAGTACTTC.

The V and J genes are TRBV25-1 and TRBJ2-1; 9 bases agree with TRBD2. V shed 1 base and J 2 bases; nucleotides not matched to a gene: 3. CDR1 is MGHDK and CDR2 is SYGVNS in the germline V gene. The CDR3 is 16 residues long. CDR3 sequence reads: CASSEFAGGPYNEQFF. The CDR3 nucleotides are TGTGCCAGCAGTGAATTCGCGGGAGGGCCCTACAATGAGCAGTTCTTC.

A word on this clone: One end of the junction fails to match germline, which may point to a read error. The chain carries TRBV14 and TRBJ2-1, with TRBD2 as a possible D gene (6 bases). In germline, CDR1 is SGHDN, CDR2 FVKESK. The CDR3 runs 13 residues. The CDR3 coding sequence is TGTGCCAGCAGTCCGTCCCCCCTAGCGACCTCCGTCTTC. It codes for CASSPSPLATSVF.

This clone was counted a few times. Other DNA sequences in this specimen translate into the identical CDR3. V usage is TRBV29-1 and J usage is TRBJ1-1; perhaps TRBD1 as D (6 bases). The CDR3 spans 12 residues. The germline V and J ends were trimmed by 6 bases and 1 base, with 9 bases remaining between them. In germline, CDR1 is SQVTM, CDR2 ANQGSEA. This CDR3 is CSVADRNTEAFF. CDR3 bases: TGCAGCGTGGCGGACAGGAACACTGAAGCTTTCTTT.

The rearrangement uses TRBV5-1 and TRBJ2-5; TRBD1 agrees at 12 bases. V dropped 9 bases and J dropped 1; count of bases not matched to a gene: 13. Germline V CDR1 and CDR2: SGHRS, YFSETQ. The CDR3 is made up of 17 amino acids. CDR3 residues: CATRPGTGGHFQETQYF. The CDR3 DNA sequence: TGCGCCACCCGCCCCGGGACAGGGGGCCACTTCCAAGAGACCCAGTACTTC.

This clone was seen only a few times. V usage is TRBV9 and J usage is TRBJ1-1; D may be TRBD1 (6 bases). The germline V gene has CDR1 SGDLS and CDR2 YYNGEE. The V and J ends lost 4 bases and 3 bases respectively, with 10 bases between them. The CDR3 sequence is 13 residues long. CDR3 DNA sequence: TGTGCCAGCAGCTTATCAGGGGACACTGAAGCTTTCTTT. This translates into CASSLSGDTEAFF. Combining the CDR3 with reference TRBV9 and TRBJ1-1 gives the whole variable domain DSGVTQTPKHLITATGQRVTLRCSPRSGDLSVYWYQQSLDQGLQFLIQYYNGEERAKGNILERFSAQQFPDLHSELNLSSLELGDSALYFCASSLSGDTEAFFGQGTRLTVV.

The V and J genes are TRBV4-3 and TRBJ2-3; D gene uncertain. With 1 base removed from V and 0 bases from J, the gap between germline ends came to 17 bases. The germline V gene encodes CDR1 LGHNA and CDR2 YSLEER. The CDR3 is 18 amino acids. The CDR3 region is CASSQGPPSADSTDTQYF. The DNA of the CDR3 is TGCGCCAGCAGCCAAGGGCCCCCGTCAGCAGATAGCACAGATACGCAGTATTTT.

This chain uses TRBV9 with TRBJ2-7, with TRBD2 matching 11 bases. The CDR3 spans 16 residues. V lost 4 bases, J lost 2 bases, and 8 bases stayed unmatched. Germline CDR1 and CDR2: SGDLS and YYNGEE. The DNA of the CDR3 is TGTGCCAGCAGCAACACCGGGACTAGCGGAACCTACGAGCAGTACTTC. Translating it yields CASSNTGTSGTYEQYF. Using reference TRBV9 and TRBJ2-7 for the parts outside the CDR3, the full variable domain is DSGVTQTPKHLITATGQRVTLRCSPRSGDLSVYWYQQSLDQGLQFLIQYYNGEERAKGNILERFSAQQFPDLHSELNLSSLELGDSALYFCASSNTGTSGTYEQYFGPGTRLTVT.